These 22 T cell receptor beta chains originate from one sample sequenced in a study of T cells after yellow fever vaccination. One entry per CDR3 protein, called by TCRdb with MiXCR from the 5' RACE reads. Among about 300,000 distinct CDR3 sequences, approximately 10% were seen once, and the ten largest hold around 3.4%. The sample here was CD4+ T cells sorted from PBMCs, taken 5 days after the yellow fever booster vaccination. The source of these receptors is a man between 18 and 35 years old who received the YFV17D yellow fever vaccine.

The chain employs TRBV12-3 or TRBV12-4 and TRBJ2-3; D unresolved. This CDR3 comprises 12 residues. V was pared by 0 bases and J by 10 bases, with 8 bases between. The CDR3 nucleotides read TGTGCCAGCAGTTTAGCGGTCTGGGCGCAGTATTTT. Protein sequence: CASSLAVWAQYF.

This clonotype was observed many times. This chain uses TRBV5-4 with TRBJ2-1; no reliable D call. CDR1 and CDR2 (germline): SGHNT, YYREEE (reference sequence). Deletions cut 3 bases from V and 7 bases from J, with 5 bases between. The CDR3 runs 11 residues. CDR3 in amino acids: CASSWGNEQFF. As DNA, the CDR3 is TGTGCCAGCAGCTGGGGTAATGAGCAGTTCTTC.

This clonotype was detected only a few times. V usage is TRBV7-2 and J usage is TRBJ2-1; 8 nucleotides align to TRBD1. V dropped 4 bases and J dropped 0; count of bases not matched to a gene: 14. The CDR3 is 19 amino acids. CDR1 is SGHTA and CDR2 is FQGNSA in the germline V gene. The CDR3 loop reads CASSSRSGTGPSSYNEQFF. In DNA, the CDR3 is TGTGCCAGCAGCTCACGGTCCGGGACAGGCCCCAGCTCCTACAATGAGCAGTTCTTC.

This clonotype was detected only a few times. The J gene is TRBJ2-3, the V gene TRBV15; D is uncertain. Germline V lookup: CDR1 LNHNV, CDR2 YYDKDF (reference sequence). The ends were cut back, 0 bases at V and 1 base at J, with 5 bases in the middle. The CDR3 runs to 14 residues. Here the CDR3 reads CATSRDGGTDTQYF. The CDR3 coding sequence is TGTGCCACCAGCAGAGATGGGGGCACAGATACGCAGTATTTT.

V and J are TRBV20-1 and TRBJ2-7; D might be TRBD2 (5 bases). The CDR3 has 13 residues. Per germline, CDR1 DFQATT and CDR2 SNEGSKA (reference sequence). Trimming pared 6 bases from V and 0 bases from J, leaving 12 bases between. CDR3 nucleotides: TGCAGTGCAAACAGTGGGAGCTCCTACGAGCAGTACGTC. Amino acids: CSANSGSSYEQYV.

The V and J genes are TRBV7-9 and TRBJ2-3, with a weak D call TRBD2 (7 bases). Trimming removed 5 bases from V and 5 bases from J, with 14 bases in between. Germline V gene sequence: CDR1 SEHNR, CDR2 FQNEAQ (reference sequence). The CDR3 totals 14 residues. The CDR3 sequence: CASSRGARGDTQYF. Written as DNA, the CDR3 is TGTGCCAGCAGCCGGGGGGCCCGGGGAGATACGCAGTATTTT.

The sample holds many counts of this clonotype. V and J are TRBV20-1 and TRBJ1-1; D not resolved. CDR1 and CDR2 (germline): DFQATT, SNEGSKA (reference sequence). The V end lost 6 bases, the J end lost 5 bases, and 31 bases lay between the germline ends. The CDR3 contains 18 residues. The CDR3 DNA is TGCAGTGCCGCCGCCGAGTACAGAATCTTGCGGGGAGGGACTGAAGCTTTCTTT. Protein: CSAAAEYRILRGGTEAFF.

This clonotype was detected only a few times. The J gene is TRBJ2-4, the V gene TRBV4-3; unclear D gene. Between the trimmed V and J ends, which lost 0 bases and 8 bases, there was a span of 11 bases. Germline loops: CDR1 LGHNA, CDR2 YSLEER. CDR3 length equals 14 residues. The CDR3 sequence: CASSQDGPWDIQYF. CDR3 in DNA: TGCGCCAGCAGCCAAGACGGTCCGTGGGACATTCAGTACTTC.

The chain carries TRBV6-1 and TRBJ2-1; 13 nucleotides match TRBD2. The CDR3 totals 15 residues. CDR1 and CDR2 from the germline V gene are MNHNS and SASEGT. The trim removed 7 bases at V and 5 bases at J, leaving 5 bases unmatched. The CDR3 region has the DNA TGTGCCAGCACCGGGACTAGCGGGGCCAACAATGAGCAGTTCTTC. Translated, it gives CASTGTSGANNEQFF.

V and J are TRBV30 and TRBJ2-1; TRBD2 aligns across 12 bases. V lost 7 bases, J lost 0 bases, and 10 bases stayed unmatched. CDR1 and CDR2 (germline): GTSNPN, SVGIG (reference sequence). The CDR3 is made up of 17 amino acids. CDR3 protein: CASLLAGGMSSYNEQFF. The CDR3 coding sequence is TGTGCCTCCCTGCTAGCGGGGGGGATGAGCTCCTACAATGAGCAGTTCTTC. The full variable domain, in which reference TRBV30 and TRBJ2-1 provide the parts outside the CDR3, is SQTIHQWPATLVQPVGSPLSLECTVEGTSNPNLYWYRQAAGRGLQLLFYSVGIGQISSEVPQNLSASRPQDRQFILSSKKLLLSDSGFYLCASLLAGGMSSYNEQFFGPGTRLTVL.

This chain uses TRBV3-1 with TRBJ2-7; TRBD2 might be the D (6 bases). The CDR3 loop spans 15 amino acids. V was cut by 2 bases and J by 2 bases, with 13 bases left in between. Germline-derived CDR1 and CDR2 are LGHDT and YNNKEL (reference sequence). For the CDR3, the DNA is TGTGCCAGCAGCCAATGGTCCGGGGGTCCCTACGAGCAGTACTTC. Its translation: CASSQWSGGPYEQYF.

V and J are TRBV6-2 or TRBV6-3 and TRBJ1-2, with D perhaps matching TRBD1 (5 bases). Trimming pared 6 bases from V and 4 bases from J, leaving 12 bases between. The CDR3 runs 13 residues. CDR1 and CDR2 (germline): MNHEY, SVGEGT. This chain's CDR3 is CASRPRDGYGYTF. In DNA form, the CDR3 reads TGTGCCAGCAGGCCCCGGGACGGCTATGGCTACACCTTC.

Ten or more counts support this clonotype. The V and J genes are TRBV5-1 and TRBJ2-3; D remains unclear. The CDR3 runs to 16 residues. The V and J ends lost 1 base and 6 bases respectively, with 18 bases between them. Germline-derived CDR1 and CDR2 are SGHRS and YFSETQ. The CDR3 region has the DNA TGCGCCAGCAGCTTGTTATCCGCTCGTGTGCTGGATACGCAGTATTTT. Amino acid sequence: CASSLLSARVLDTQYF.

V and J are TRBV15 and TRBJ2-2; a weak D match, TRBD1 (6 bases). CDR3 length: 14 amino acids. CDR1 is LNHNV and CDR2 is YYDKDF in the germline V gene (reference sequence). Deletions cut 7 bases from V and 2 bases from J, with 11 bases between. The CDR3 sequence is CATMTGQNTGELFF. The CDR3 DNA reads TGTGCCACCATGACAGGACAAAACACCGGGGAGCTGTTTTTT. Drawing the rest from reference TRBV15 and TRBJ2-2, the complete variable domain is DAMVIQNPRYQVTQFGKPVTLSCSQTLNHNVMYWYQQKSSQAPKLLFHYYDKDFNNEADTPDNFQSRRPNTSFCFLDIRSPGLGDTAMYLCATMTGQNTGELFFGEGSRLTVL.

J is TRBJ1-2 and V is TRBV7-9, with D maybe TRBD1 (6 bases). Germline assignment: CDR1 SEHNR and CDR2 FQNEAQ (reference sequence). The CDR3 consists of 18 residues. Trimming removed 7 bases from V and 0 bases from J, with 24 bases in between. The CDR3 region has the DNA TGTGCCAGCACGCCACGGGGGGGACAACCTATCCCTAACTATGGCTACACCTTC. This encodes CASTPRGGQPIPNYGYTF.

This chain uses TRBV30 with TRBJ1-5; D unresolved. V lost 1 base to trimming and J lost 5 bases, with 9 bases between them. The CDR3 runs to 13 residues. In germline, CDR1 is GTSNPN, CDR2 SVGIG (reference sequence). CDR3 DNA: TGTGCCTGGAGTGCCGGGAACGATCAGCCCCAGCATTTT. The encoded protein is CAWSAGNDQPQHF.

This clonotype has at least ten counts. The CDR3 region has the DNA TGTTTTGAGACAGGGGTCCCCCACGAGCAGTACGTC. Protein sequence: CFETGVPHEQYV. The gene calls are TRBV10-3 and TRBJ2-7; 8 bases line up with TRBD1. The CDR3 is 12 residues long. Germline V gene data show CDR1 as ENHRY and CDR2 as SYGVKD.

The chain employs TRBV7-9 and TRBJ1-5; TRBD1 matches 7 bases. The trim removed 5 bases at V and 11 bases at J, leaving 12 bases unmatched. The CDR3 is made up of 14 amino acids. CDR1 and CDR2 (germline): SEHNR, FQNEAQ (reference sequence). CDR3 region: CASSPGTAPWAQHF. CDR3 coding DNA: TGTGCCAGCAGCCCCGGGACAGCCCCTTGGGCCCAGCATTTT.

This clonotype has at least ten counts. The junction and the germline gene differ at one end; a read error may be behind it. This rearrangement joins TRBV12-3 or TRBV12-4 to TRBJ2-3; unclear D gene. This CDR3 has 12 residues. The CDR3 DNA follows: TGCGCCAGCAGCTTGGTGCCCGATACGCAGTATTTT. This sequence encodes CASSLVPDTQYF.

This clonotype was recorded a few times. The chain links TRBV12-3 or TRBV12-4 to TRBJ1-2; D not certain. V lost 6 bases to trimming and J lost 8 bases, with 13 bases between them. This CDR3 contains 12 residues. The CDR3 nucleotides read TGTGCCAGCAGCCACCGGACGGTGGGCTACACCTTC. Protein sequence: CASSHRTVGYTF.

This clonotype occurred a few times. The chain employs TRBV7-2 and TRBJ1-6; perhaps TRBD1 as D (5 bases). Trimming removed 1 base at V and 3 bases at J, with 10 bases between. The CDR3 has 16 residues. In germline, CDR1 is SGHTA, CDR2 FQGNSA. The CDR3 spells CASSLEGADYNSPLHF. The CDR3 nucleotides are TGTGCCAGCAGCTTAGAAGGGGCTGACTATAATTCACCCCTCCACTTT.

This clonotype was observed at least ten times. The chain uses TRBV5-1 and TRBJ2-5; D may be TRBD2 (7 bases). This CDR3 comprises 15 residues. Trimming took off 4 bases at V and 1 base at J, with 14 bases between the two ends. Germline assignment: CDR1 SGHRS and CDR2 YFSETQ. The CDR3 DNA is TGCGCCAGCAGCCCGAATAGGGGGGGCCAAGAGACCCAGTACTTC. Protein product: CASSPNRGGQETQYF.